This T cell receptor beta chain comes out of a study of cytomegalovirus exposure and HLA in healthy donors. The PCR employed 60 Vbeta primers together with 13 Jbeta primers. Clones were read by immunoSEQ multiplex PCR, and TCRdb kept only the in-frame ones, dropping some. The sample carries about 130,000 clones, 70% to 85% recorded once. The CDR3 totals 12 residues. Trimming took off 4 bases at V and 10 bases at J, with 14 bases between the two ends. CDR1 and CDR2 (germline): SGHRS, YFSETQ. Sequenced sample: PBMCs. This receptor was obtained from a man between 35 and 55 years old in good health and CMV-seropositive. This chain joins TRBV5-1 and TRBJ1-1, with a possible D match to TRBD1 (6 bases). The CDR3 sequence is CASSGGAPGAFF. In DNA form, the CDR3 reads TGCGCCAGCAGCGGGGGGGCCCCGGGAGCTTTCTTT.